These 11 T cell receptor beta chains were sequenced from one sample in a study of blood T cell repertoires in COVID-19. The assay was immunoSEQ multiplex PCR, and TCRdb's table has in-frame clones only and misses some. The table includes roughly 400,000 clones, 70% to 90% detected once. Sequences were obtained from PBMCs or T cells enriched from blood (not recorded which). These receptors all come from a woman in her late teens or twenties who had been exposed to COVID-19.

Only one count was recorded for this clone. J is TRBJ2-6 and V is TRBV9; D is unresolved. Germline V CDR1 and CDR2: SGDLS, YYNGEE. This CDR3 spans 13 amino acids. Trimming shortened V by 0 bases and J by 13 bases, and 11 bases separated the two germline ends. The CDR3 here is CASSVDLADVLTF. The CDR3 nucleotides are TGTGCCAGCAGCGTAGATCTCGCGGATGTCCTGACTTTC.

The rearrangement joins TRBV19 to TRBJ2-3; D is undetermined. The V end was cut by 5 bases, the J end by 0 bases, with 15 bases between. This CDR3 is built from 16 residues. Germline-derived CDR1 and CDR2 are LNHDA and SQIVND (reference sequence). CDR3 bases: TGTGCCAGTAGTTCAGAGACGGGTGCTAGCACAGATACGCAGTATTTT. It yields the protein CASSSETGASTDTQYF.

The gene calls are TRBV4-1 and TRBJ2-1; 10 bases are a match to TRBD2. V shed 4 bases and J 4 bases; nucleotides not matched to a gene: 13. The CDR3 covers 18 residues. Germline values: CDR1 MGHRA, CDR2 YSYEKL. The CDR3 coding sequence is TGCGCCAGCAGCCCCCAGATGCATAGCGGGGGGCCGTACAATGAGCAGTTCTTC. As protein: CASSPQMHSGGPYNEQFF.

The chain is built from TRBV3-1 (or the pseudogene TRBV3-2) and TRBJ2-7, with a weak D call TRBD1 (5 bases). Trimming removed 4 bases at V and 4 bases at J, with 8 bases between. The V gene's germline CDR1 is LGHDT and CDR2 YNNKEL (reference sequence). The CDR3 contains 12 residues. The CDR3 coding sequence is TGTGCCAGCAGCCCCAGGGAATACGAGCAGTACTTC. Translated: CASSPREYEQYF.

The chain is built from TRBV2 and TRBJ1-1, with D unresolved. This CDR3 comprises 14 residues. Germline V gene sequence: CDR1 SNHLY, CDR2 FYNNEI. V was trimmed by 4 bases and J by 0 bases, leaving 9 bases between them. The CDR3 region has the DNA TGTGCCAGCAGTGTGACGAGGGTGAACACTGAAGCTTTCTTT. Translation: CASSVTRVNTEAFF.

This chain links TRBV4-1 with TRBJ2-1; 7 nucleotides line up with TRBD1. Trimming cost V 1 base and J 4 bases; bases outside gene matches: 7. CDR1 is MGHRA, CDR2 YSYEKL, per germline. The CDR3 extends over 16 amino acids. In DNA, the CDR3 is TGCGCCAGCAGCCAAGTAGGGGACAGCTTATACAATGAGCAGTTCTTC. Translated: CASSQVGDSLYNEQFF.

The chain couples TRBV10-3 to TRBJ2-5; 12 bases fit TRBD2. The CDR3 is 15 amino acids. Germline CDR1 reads ENHRY; CDR2 reads SYGVKD. J lost 4 bases, V lost 8 bases, and 8 bases had no gene match. The CDR3 bases are TGTGCCATCTTGACTAGCGGGAGACAAAGAGAGACCCAGTACTTC. Translation gives CAILTSGRQRETQYF.

The CDR3: CASSLGTENYEQYF. The CDR3 bases are TGTGCCAGCAGCTTAGGGACAGAGAACTACGAGCAGTACTTC. The chain recombines TRBV5-6 with TRBJ2-7; 7 bases are a match to TRBD1. CDR1 and CDR2 from the germline V gene are SGHDT and YYEEEE. This CDR3 region has 14 residues. V was clipped by 2 bases and J by 3 bases; unmatched bases: 5.

The gene calls are TRBV5-5 and TRBJ2-7, with 9 bases aligning to TRBD1. V lost 4 bases to trimming and J lost 4 bases; unmatched junction nucleotides: 9. The CDR3 contains 15 residues. Germline CDR1 SGHKS, CDR2 YYEKEE (reference sequence). The DNA for the CDR3 is TGTGCCAGCAGCCCAAAAGGGGACAGGGCGTACGAGCAGTACTTC. Translating gives CASSPKGDRAYEQYF.

DNA for the CDR3: TGTGCCAGCAGCCAAGGGATTTTTGAGGCATGGGTTTCCGAGCAGTACTTC. This gives the protein CASSQGIFEAWVSEQYF. The rearrangement links TRBV4-2 to TRBJ2-7; D remains unclear. The CDR3 spans 17 residues. V was trimmed by 1 base and J by 6 bases, leaving 22 bases between them. CDR1 and CDR2 from the germline V gene are LGHNA and YNFKEQ.

This chain joins TRBV12-3 or TRBV12-4 and TRBJ2-7; 7 bases map to TRBD1. This CDR3 contains 11 residues. V shed 10 bases, J shed 2 bases, and the junction held 2 bases outside the gene matches. The DNA for the CDR3 is TGTGCCACCGGGACAGCCTACGAGCAGTACTTC. Its protein is CATGTAYEQYF.